These 28 T cell receptor beta chains were sequenced from one sample in a study of T cells expressing NK-cell markers. TCRdb reprocessed the 5' RACE reads, keeping one entry per CDR3 protein, no DNA. The sample data list 400,000 to 450,000 distinct CDR3 sequences. Sequencing was done on a sample of blood T cells: a sorted CD56 or NKG2C T cell subset, CD4+ or CD8+ T cells, or bulk PBMC T cells (not recorded which). These receptors all come from a woman between 18 and 70 years old in good health.

The gene calls are TRBV6-1 and TRBJ2-1; TCRdb's D call, TRBD2, is unchecked because there is no DNA. The CDR3 has 15 residues. Germline V gives CDR1 MNHNS, CDR2 SASEGT. The CDR3 loop reads CASRPPSGRVAEQFF.

V usage is TRBV6-2 or TRBV6-3 and J usage is TRBJ2-1; absent DNA, TCRdb's TRBD2 call cannot be checked. CDR1 is MNHEY and CDR2 is SVGEGT in the germline V gene. The CDR3 runs 13 residues. The CDR3 sequence: CASSDDGEDEQFF.

The genes are TRBV12-3 or TRBV12-4 and TRBJ2-5; the D call from TCRdb, TRBD1, cannot be confirmed without DNA. This CDR3 region has 13 residues. The CDR3 here is CASSTGGQETQYF.

V gene TRBV7-2 combines with J gene TRBJ2-5; TCRdb lists TRBD1, though no DNA is available to test this call. The germline V gene has CDR1 SGHTA and CDR2 FQGNSA. This CDR3 region has 14 residues. CDR3 region: CASSLGGAEETQYF.

The rearrangement uses TRBV2 and TRBJ2-5. The CDR3 spans 14 residues. From germline, CDR1 is SNHLY and CDR2 FYNNEI. CDR3 residues: CASSGVAYQETQYF.

This chain connects TRBV3-1 to TRBJ1-1. The CDR3 loop spans 13 amino acids. Germline lookup yields CDR1 LGHDT and CDR2 YNNKEL (reference sequence). CDR3 loop: CASSQVGDFEAFF.

The chain links TRBV28 to TRBJ1-4; without DNA, the TCRdb call of TRBD1 cannot be checked. This CDR3 has 14 amino acids. Per germline, CDR1 MDHEN and CDR2 SYDVKM. CDR3 residues: CASSLTTVGEKLFF.

J is TRBJ2-5 and V is TRBV28. Germline CDR1 reads MDHEN; CDR2 reads SYDVKM. This CDR3 comprises 14 residues. CDR3 sequence: CASAGVGVLETQYF.

The V gene is TRBV29-1, the J gene TRBJ2-5; TCRdb lists TRBD1, though no DNA is available to test this call. CDR3 length equals 14 residues. Germline values: CDR1 SQVTM, CDR2 ANQGSEA. CDR3 protein: CSVAPRTGGETQYF.

This chain uses TRBV20-1 with TRBJ2-5; TCRdb's D call, TRBD2, is unchecked because there is no DNA. The CDR3 covers 14 residues. CDR1 and CDR2 (germline): DFQATT, SNEGSKA (reference sequence). The CDR3 here is CSAHPGLAGETQYF.

This chain links TRBV12-3 or TRBV12-4 with TRBJ1-2; with no DNA, the TCRdb D assignment of TRBD1 cannot be verified. The CDR3 sequence is 13 residues long. The CDR3 sequence is CASTEDRRYGYTF.

This chain joins TRBV20-1 and TRBJ2-7. Germline values: CDR1 DFQATT, CDR2 SNEGSKA (reference sequence). This CDR3 spans 14 amino acids. CDR3 in amino acids: CSARDVRGSYEQYF.

V usage is TRBV12-3 or TRBV12-4 and J usage is TRBJ2-7; the TCRdb D gene call, TRBD1, has no DNA to confirm it. This CDR3 is built from 15 residues. The CDR3 loop reads CASSTDPSGAYEQYF.

This chain uses TRBV5-4 with TRBJ2-1; TCRdb picks TRBD1, but there is no DNA to check that call. Germline V gives CDR1 SGHNT, CDR2 YYREEE (reference sequence). The length of the CDR3 is 17 residues. CDR3 sequence: CASSLARGGYGYNEQFF.

This rearrangement joins TRBV5-1 to TRBJ2-1; the TCRdb call, TRBD1, lacks DNA for checking. The germline gives CDR1 SGHRS, CDR2 YFSETQ. This CDR3 comprises 15 residues. The CDR3 spells CASSFTGGTYNEQFF.

The rearrangement uses TRBV11-2 and TRBJ2-7; TCRdb indicates TRBD2, and absent DNA this call remains unverified. The CDR3 sequence is 16 residues long. Germline CDR1 reads SGHAT; CDR2 reads FQNNGV. CDR3 amino acids: CASSPTAAGTFSEQYF.

The chain couples TRBV5-8 to TRBJ2-3; absent DNA, TCRdb's TRBD1 call cannot be checked. The CDR3 length is 15 residues. Germline CDR1 SGHTS, CDR2 YDEGEE. CDR3 region: CASSLKGHHTDTQYF.

The genes are TRBV4-3 and TRBJ2-1; TCRdb proposes TRBD1, but this gene call is untestable without DNA. Germline V gene sequence: CDR1 LGHNA, CDR2 YSLEER. This CDR3 has 16 residues. CDR3 amino acids: CASSQDRGGQYNEQFF.

This chain joins TRBV7-2 and TRBJ2-1; TCRdb indicates TRBD1, and absent DNA this call remains unverified. Germline values: CDR1 SGHTA, CDR2 FQGNSA. The CDR3 runs 15 residues. The CDR3 protein is CASRSRPRPWDEQFF.

The chain employs TRBV6-2 or TRBV6-3 and TRBJ2-5; TCRdb's D call, TRBD1, is unchecked because there is no DNA. The CDR3 length is 14 residues. CDR1 is MNHEY, CDR2 SVGEGT, per germline. The CDR3 region is CASSTGTLQETQYF.

The chain joins TRBV28 to TRBJ2-7; no DNA is available, so the TRBD2 call from TCRdb remains unchecked. Germline V gives CDR1 MDHEN, CDR2 SYDVKM. This CDR3 is built from 20 residues. CDR3 sequence: CASSFHGGLANTSPSYEQYF.

J is TRBJ1-2 and V is TRBV19; TCRdb's D gene call, TRBD1, goes unchecked for lack of DNA. There are 13 residues in the CDR3. From germline, CDR1 is LNHDA and CDR2 SQIVND (reference sequence). CDR3: CASSSRQGYGYTF.

The chain recombines TRBV4-3 with TRBJ2-1; TCRdb's D gene call, TRBD2, goes unchecked for lack of DNA. This CDR3 comprises 15 residues. Germline V gene sequence: CDR1 LGHNA, CDR2 YSLEER. The CDR3 sequence is CASSQGEGFYNEQFF.

The V call is TRBV6-2 or TRBV6-3, the J call TRBJ2-2. Germline CDR1 is MNHEY and CDR2 is SVGEGT. CDR3 size: 14 residues. The CDR3 protein is CASNYPQGTGELFF.

The rearrangement uses TRBV25-1 and TRBJ2-5. Germline V gene sequence: CDR1 MGHDK, CDR2 SYGVNS. This CDR3 is 15 amino acids long. CDR3 residues: CASSEPTSGQETQYF.

The rearrangement links TRBV7-2 to TRBJ2-5. This CDR3 has 12 residues. Germline CDR1 is SGHTA and CDR2 is FQGNSA. CDR3 sequence: CASSIDRETQYF.

The rearrangement links TRBV2 to TRBJ1-1. CDR3 length: 13 residues. Germline V CDR1 and CDR2: SNHLY, FYNNEI. The CDR3 region is CASSAGTNTEAFF.

V usage is TRBV29-1 and J usage is TRBJ1-1; there is no DNA to check the TCRdb D call of TRBD1. The CDR3 totals 14 residues. Per germline, CDR1 SQVTM and CDR2 ANQGSEA. CDR3 protein: CSFWFAGANTEAFF.